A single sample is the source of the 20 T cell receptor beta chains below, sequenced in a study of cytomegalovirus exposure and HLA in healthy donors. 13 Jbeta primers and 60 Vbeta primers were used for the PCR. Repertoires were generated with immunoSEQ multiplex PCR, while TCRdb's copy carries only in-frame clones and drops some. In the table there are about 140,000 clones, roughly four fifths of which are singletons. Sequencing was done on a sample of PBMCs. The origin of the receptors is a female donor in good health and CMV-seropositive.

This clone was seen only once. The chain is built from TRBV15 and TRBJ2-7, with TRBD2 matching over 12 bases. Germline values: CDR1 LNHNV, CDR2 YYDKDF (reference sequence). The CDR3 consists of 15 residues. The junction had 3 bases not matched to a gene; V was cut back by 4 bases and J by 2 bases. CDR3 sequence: CATSTGLAGTYEQYF. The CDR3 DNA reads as TGTGCCACCAGCACCGGACTAGCGGGAACCTACGAGCAGTACTTC.

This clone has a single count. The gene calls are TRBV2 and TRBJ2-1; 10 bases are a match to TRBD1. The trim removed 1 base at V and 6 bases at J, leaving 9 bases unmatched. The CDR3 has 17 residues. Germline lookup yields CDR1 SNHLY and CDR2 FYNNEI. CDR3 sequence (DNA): TGTGCCAGCAGTGAAGTGGGATGGGGGACAGGGGTCAATGAGCAGTTCTTC. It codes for CASSEVGWGTGVNEQFF.

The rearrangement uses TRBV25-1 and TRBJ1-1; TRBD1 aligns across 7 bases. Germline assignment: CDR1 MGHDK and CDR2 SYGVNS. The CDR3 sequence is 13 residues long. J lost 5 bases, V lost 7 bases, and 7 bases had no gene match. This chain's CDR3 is CASTRGGGTEAFF. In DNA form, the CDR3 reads TGTGCCAGCACAAGAGGGGGCGGGACTGAAGCTTTCTTT.

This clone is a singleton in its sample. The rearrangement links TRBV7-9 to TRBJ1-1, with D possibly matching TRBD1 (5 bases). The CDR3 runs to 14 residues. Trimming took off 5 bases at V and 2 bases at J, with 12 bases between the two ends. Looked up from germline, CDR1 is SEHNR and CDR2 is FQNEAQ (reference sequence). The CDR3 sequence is CASSPWQGNTEAFF. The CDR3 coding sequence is TGTGCCAGCAGCCCCTGGCAGGGAAACACTGAAGCTTTCTTT.

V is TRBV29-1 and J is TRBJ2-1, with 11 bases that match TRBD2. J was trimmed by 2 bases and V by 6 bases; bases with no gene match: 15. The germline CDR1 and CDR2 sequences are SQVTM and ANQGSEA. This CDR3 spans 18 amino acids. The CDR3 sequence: CSVGRLAGPSGTYNEQFF. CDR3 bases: TGCAGCGTCGGCAGACTAGCGGGGCCCTCGGGGACCTACAATGAGCAGTTCTTC.

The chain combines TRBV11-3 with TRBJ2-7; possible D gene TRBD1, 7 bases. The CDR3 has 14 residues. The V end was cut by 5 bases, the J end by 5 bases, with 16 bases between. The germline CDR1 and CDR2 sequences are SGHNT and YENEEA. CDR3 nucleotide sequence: TGTGCCAGCAGCCTAACCGGAGGGGGCCACGAGCAGTACTTC. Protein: CASSLTGGGHEQYF.

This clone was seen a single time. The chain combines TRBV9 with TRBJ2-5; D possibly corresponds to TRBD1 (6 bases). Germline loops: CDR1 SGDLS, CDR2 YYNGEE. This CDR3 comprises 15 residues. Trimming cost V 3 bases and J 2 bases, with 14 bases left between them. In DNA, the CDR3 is TGTGCCAGCAGCGGAGACTTGGGGGCACAAGAGACCCAGTACTTC. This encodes CASSGDLGAQETQYF. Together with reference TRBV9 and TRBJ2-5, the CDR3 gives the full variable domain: DSGVTQTPKHLITATGQRVTLRCSPRSGDLSVYWYQQSLDQGLQFLIQYYNGEERAKGNILERFSAQQFPDLHSELNLSSLELGDSALYFCASSGDLGAQETQYFGPGTRLLVL.

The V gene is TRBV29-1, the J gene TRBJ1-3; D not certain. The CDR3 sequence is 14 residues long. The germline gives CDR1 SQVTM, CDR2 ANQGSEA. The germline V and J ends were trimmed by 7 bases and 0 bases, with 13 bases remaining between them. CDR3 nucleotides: TGCAGCGGAAAAGACGGACTCTCTGGAAACACCATATATTTT. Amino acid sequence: CSGKDGLSGNTIYF.

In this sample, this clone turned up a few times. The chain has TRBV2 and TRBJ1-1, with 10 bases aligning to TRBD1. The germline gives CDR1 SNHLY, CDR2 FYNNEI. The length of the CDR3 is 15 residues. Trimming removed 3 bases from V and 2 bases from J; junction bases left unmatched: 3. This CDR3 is CASSDRDRGNTEAFF. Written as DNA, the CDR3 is TGTGCCAGCAGTGACCGGGACAGGGGTAACACTGAAGCTTTCTTT.

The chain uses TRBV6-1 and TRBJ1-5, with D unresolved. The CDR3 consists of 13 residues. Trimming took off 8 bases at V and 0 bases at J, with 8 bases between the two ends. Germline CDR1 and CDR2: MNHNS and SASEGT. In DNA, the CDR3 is TGTGCCAGCGGGGAGGCTAGCAATCAGCCCCAGCATTTT. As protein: CASGEASNQPQHF.

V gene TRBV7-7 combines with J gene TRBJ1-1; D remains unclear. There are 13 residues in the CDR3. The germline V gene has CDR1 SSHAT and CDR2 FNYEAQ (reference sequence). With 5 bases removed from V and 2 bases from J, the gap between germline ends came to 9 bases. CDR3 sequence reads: CASSLQPNTEAFF. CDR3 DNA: TGTGCCAGCAGCCTACAGCCCAACACTGAAGCTTTCTTT.

The CDR3 bases are TGTGCCAGCAGTGAACTTGGGGGAGGGCTCACAGATACGCAGTATTTT. Translation gives CASSELGGGLTDTQYF. V is TRBV6-1 and J is TRBJ2-3; 7 bases are a match to TRBD2. The V gene's germline CDR1 is MNHNS and CDR2 SASEGT. The CDR3 totals 16 residues. V was clipped by 2 bases and J by 2 bases; unmatched bases: 7.

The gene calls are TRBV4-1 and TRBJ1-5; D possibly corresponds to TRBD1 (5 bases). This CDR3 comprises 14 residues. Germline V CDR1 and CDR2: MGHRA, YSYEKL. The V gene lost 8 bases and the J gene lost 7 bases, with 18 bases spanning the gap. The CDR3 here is CASGGREGEQPQHF. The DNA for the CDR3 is TGCGCCAGCGGCGGCAGGGAAGGTGAGCAGCCCCAGCATTTT.

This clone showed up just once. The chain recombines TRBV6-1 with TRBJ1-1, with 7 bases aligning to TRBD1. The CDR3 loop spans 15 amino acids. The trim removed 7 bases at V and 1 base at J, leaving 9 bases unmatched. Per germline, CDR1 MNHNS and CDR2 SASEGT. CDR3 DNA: TGTGCCAGCACCTCAGGACAGGCGGGGAACACTGAAGCTTTCTTT. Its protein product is CASTSGQAGNTEAFF.

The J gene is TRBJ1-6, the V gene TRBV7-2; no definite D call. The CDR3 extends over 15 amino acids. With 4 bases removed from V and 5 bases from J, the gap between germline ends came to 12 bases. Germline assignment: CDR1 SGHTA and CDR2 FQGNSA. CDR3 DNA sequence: TGTGCCAGCAGCTCTAGTGTCACGAATAATTCACCCCTCCACTTT. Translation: CASSSSVTNNSPLHF.

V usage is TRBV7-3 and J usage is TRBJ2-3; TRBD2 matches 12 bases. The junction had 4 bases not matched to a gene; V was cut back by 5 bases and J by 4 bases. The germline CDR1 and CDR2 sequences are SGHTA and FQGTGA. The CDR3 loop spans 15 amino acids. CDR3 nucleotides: TGTGCCAGCAGCCTGACTAGCGGGAGCTCAGATACGCAGTATTTT. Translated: CASSLTSGSSDTQYF.

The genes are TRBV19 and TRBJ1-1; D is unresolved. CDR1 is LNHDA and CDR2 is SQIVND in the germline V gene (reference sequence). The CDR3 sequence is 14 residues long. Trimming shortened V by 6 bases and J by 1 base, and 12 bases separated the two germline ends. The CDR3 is CASSRTVTNTEAFF. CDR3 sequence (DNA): TGTGCCAGTAGCAGAACAGTGACGAACACTGAAGCTTTCTTT.

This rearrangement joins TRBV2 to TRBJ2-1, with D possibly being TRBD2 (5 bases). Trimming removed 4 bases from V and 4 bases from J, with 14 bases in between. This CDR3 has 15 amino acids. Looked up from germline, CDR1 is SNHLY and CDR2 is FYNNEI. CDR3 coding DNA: TGTGCCAGCAGTGGAAACTGGGGAGCTTACAATGAGCAGTTCTTC. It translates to CASSGNWGAYNEQFF.

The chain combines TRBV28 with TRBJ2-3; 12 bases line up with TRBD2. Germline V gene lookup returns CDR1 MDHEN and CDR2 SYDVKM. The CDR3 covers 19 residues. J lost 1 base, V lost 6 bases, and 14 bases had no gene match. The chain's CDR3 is CASRATSGGFTRGTDTQYF. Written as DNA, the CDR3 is TGTGCCAGCAGGGCGACTAGCGGGGGCTTCACGAGAGGCACAGATACGCAGTATTTT.

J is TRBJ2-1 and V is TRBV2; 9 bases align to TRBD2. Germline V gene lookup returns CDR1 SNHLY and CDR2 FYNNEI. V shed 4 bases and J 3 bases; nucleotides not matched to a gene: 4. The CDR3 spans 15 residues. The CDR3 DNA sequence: TGTGCCAGCAGTGGGGGACTAGCACGCTACAATGAGCAGTTCTTC. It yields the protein CASSGGLARYNEQFF.